This passage covers 23 T cell receptor beta chains from one sample sequenced in a study of T cell responses to AZD1222 COVID-19 vaccine (dated by TCRdb to 2020 to 2022). The library was prepared using the immunoSEQ multiplex PCR assay. In its TCRdb copy, this immuneACCESS table keeps in-frame sequences only and misses some clones. Where compared with another copy, unresolved V genes explain less than half of these, and the others have no known cause. Within this sample are some 130,000 clones, with approximately 90% of them counted one time only. Jointly, the top ten make up 1.9% of the sample. In light of the paper, this sample's time point label describes: baseline before first vaccination. The sample was peripheral blood, taken on day 0 of AZD1222 vaccination. The receptors were gathered from an adult in good health.

The V call is TRBV25-1, the J call TRBJ1-6; 7 bases match TRBD1. The V gene end was trimmed by 6 bases and the J gene end by 8 bases; junction bases not matched to a gene: 4. The germline V gene has CDR1 MGHDK and CDR2 SYGVNS. The CDR3 has 13 amino acids. The CDR3 region is CASRTGNYSPLHF. The CDR3 region has the DNA TGTGCCAGCAGGACAGGGAACTATTCACCCCTCCACTTT.

In its sample, this clone was seen once. This chain joins TRBV5-6 and TRBJ1-1, with 7 bases identical to TRBD1. V shed 2 bases, J shed 1 base, and the junction held 17 bases outside the gene matches. The CDR3 has 19 amino acids. Germline assignment: CDR1 SGHDT and CDR2 YYEEEE. CDR3 nucleotide sequence: TGTGCCAGCAGCTTACCGGGACAACAGGGGTTCGGGGGGAACACTGAAGCTTTCTTT. This encodes CASSLPGQQGFGGNTEAFF.

The chain recombines TRBV5-4 with TRBJ1-4, with D unclear. CDR3 size: 15 residues. Trimming removed 1 base from V and 4 bases from J, with 11 bases in between. The germline gives CDR1 SGHNT, CDR2 YYREEE (reference sequence). The CDR3 coding sequence is TGTGCCAGCAGCTTGCAAGGGTGGGATAATGAAAAACTGTTTTTT. Amino acids: CASSLQGWDNEKLFF.

The CDR3 DNA follows: TGTGCCAGCAGCGTAGGACCGGGAGGGAGCACCGGGGAGCTGTTTTTT. It is translated as CASSVGPGGSTGELFF. J is TRBJ2-2 and V is TRBV9, with 8 bases fitting TRBD2. After removal of 0 bases from V and 4 bases from J, the junction contained 5 bases not matched to a gene. The CDR3 contains 16 residues. From germline, CDR1 is SGDLS and CDR2 YYNGEE.

The chain uses TRBV7-4 and TRBJ2-7, with D perhaps matching TRBD1 (5 bases). Per the germline V gene, CDR1 is SGHVT and CDR2 is SQSDAQ. V was cut by 1 base and J by 5 bases, with 21 bases left in between. The CDR3 sequence is 17 residues long. The CDR3, as DNA: TGTGCCAGCAGCTTAGGGGGCAGGGCTCCTCAAGGGCACGAGCAGTACTTC. It is translated as CASSLGGRAPQGHEQYF.

The genes are TRBV19 and TRBJ1-5; 8 positions match TRBD1. The CDR3 sequence is 15 residues long. The germline CDR1 and CDR2 sequences are LNHDA and SQIVND (reference sequence). J was trimmed by 0 bases and V by 4 bases; bases with no gene match: 2. The CDR3 protein is CASSTTGVSNQPQHF. DNA for the CDR3: TGTGCCAGTAGTACGACAGGGGTTAGCAATCAGCCCCAGCATTTT.

This clone was observed a single time. The chain combines TRBV27 with TRBJ1-6, with 10 bases that match TRBD1. Trimming at V came to 6 bases and at J to 7 bases, leaving 3 bases not matched to a gene. The CDR3 is 14 amino acids. Germline-derived CDR1 and CDR2 are MNHEY and SMNVEV (reference sequence). The CDR3 DNA reads TGTGCCAGCAGCCCGGGACAGGGGAATTCACCCCTCCACTTT. Its protein is CASSPGQGNSPLHF.

This rearrangement joins TRBV27 to TRBJ2-7, with 8 nucleotides matching TRBD2. With 8 bases clipped from V and 4 bases from J, the junction kept 16 bases outside the gene matches. Germline loops: CDR1 MNHEY, CDR2 SMNVEV (reference sequence). This CDR3 has 16 residues. CDR3 amino acids: CASSRGGAGVLYEQYF. CDR3 nucleotides: TGTGCCAGCTCGAGGGGGGGAGCGGGAGTTTTGTACGAGCAGTACTTC.

The chain is built from TRBV5-6 and TRBJ2-2, with D perhaps matching TRBD1 (6 bases). Germline-derived CDR1 and CDR2 are SGHDT and YYEEEE. The CDR3 has 16 residues. Trimming removed 7 bases from V and 1 base from J, with 17 bases in between. CDR3 loop: CASGRRTERNTGELFF. CDR3 sequence (DNA): TGTGCCAGCGGGCGGAGGACAGAGAGGAACACCGGGGAGCTGTTTTTT.

This clone was seen only once. CDR3: CSVESREGYTF. CDR3 bases: TGCAGCGTTGAAAGCAGGGAGGGCTACACCTTC. This chain links TRBV29-1 with TRBJ1-2; the D gene is possibly TRBD1 (5 bases). Germline V CDR1 and CDR2: SQVTM, ANQGSEA. With 2 bases removed from V and 8 bases from J, the gap between germline ends came to 9 bases. There are 11 residues in the CDR3.

This chain links TRBV5-1 with TRBJ1-2; D not certain. CDR1 is SGHRS, CDR2 YFSETQ, per germline. CDR3 length: 16 amino acids. Trimming cost V 5 bases and J 8 bases, with 25 bases left between them. CDR3 sequence: CASSPAPRTPAEGYTF. The CDR3 DNA sequence: TGCGCCAGCAGTCCAGCCCCCAGGACGCCCGCAGAAGGCTACACCTTC. Looking up the rest from reference TRBV5-1 and TRBJ1-2 gives the full variable domain: KAGVTQTPRYLIKTRGQQVTLSCSPISGHRSVSWYQQTPGQGLQFLFEYFSETQRNKGNFPGRFSGRQFSNSRSEMNVSTLELGDSALYLCASSPAPRTPAEGYTFGSGTRLTVV.

The chain has TRBV3-1 (or the pseudogene TRBV3-2) and TRBJ2-1, with 11 nucleotides matching TRBD2. The germline V gene encodes CDR1 LGHDT and CDR2 YNNKEL (reference sequence). CDR3 length equals 17 residues. V was pared by 3 bases and J by 4 bases, with 8 bases of the junction left unmatched. The CDR3 is CASSHSTSGERYNEQFF. In nucleotides, the CDR3 is TGTGCCAGCAGCCACTCGACTAGCGGGGAGCGATACAATGAGCAGTTCTTC.

The V and J genes are TRBV6-5 and TRBJ2-3; D possibly matches TRBD1 or TRBD2 (5 bases each). CDR3 size: 15 residues. Germline V gives CDR1 MNHEY, CDR2 SVGAGI. The V and J ends lost 0 bases and 7 bases respectively, with 14 bases between them. The CDR3 is CASSYSPEGPNTQYF. The CDR3 DNA reads TGTGCCAGCAGTTACTCCCCCGAGGGACCAAATACGCAGTATTTT.

The J gene is TRBJ1-5, the V gene TRBV5-6, with TRBD1 matching over 7 bases. The CDR3 is 14 amino acids. CDR1 and CDR2 from the germline V gene are SGHDT and YYEEEE. The trim removed 2 bases at V and 3 bases at J, leaving 2 bases unmatched. In DNA form, the CDR3 reads TGTGCCAGCAGCTTCGACAGGGACAATCAGCCCCAGCATTTT. Residues: CASSFDRDNQPQHF.

The rearrangement links TRBV5-1 to TRBJ1-1, with 9 nucleotides matching TRBD1. V was pared by 4 bases and J by 4 bases, with 11 bases of the junction left unmatched. The CDR3 spans 16 residues. Germline V gene sequence: CDR1 SGHRS, CDR2 YFSETQ. In DNA form, the CDR3 reads TGCGCCAGCAGCCCCGGACAGGGGAGGGCGGGCACTGAAGCTTTCTTT. It yields the protein CASSPGQGRAGTEAFF.

The chain employs TRBV13 and TRBJ2-1, with a weak D call TRBD1 (6 bases). Germline V gives CDR1 PRHDT, CDR2 FYEKMQ (reference sequence). The CDR3 has 15 residues. The V end was cut by 4 bases, the J end by 3 bases, with 13 bases between. The CDR3 is CASSSPKGGYNEQFF. The CDR3 DNA is TGTGCCAGCAGCTCCCCCAAAGGGGGCTACAATGAGCAGTTCTTC.

This rearrangement joins TRBV20-1 to TRBJ1-1; D not certain. Germline assignment: CDR1 DFQATT and CDR2 SNEGSKA (reference sequence). V was trimmed by 3 bases and J by 7 bases, leaving 6 bases between them. This CDR3 region has 10 residues. CDR3 sequence (DNA): TGCAGTGCTAGGCGAGTTGAAGCTTTCTTT. Protein sequence: CSARRVEAFF.

CDR3 amino acids: CASSPGQVFTDTQYF. CDR3 nucleotides: TGTGCCAGCAGCCCGGGACAGGTTTTCACAGATACGCAGTATTTT. The gene calls are TRBV2 and TRBJ2-3; 8 bases align to TRBD1. The germline CDR1 and CDR2 sequences are SNHLY and FYNNEI. This CDR3 spans 15 amino acids. The ends lost 6 bases at V and 2 bases at J; junction bases unmatched: 7.

The chain has TRBV5-1 and TRBJ2-1, with 8 bases identical to TRBD1. CDR3 length equals 14 residues. Losses at the gene ends were 5 bases for V and 1 base for J; bases not matched to a gene: 2. CDR1 is SGHRS, CDR2 YFSETQ, per germline. The CDR3 sequence is CASRTGVSYNEQFF. CDR3 in DNA: TGCGCCAGCAGGACAGGGGTATCCTACAATGAGCAGTTCTTC.

The V and J genes are TRBV5-4 and TRBJ2-1, with 13 positions matching TRBD2. The CDR3 is made up of 15 amino acids. Germline V gives CDR1 SGHNT, CDR2 YYREEE (reference sequence). The junction had 7 bases not matched to a gene; V was cut back by 4 bases and J by 9 bases. The CDR3 coding sequence is TGTGCCAGCAGCGCCGGGACTAGCGGGACATTTGAGCAGTTCTTC. It yields the protein CASSAGTSGTFEQFF.

The rearrangement links TRBV29-1 to TRBJ2-6; D call uncertain. In germline, CDR1 is SQVTM, CDR2 ANQGSEA. Trimming took off 4 bases at V and 0 bases at J, with 7 bases between the two ends. The CDR3 is made up of 14 amino acids. The CDR3 is CSVVSVSGANVLTF. The CDR3 DNA is TGCAGCGTTGTATCCGTCTCTGGGGCCAACGTCCTGACTTTC.

The V and J genes are TRBV29-1 and TRBJ2-3; perhaps TRBD2 as D (6 bases). Germline CDR1 reads SQVTM; CDR2 reads ANQGSEA. CDR3 length equals 16 residues. Trimming cost V 6 bases and J 2 bases, with 21 bases left between them. CDR3 sequence: CSVIWTTRSYTDTQYF. The CDR3 coding sequence is TGCAGCGTAATCTGGACTACCAGGTCTTACACAGATACGCAGTATTTT.

The chain links TRBV28 to TRBJ1-5; 9 positions agree with TRBD1. With V trimmed by 7 bases and J by 6 bases, 10 bases remained unmatched. Germline assignment: CDR1 MDHEN and CDR2 SYDVKM. The CDR3 has 15 residues. CDR3 nucleotide sequence: TGTGCCAGCACCGGAGCGCTACAGGGGGCTCAGCCCCAGCATTTT. It codes for CASTGALQGAQPQHF.